This TCR beta chain stems from a study of T cell repertoires in cytomegalovirus infection. About the research overall: Indications of both CMV infection and matching HLA type were provided by public TCR beta signatures.

The study, taken as a whole, reports: CMV-specific TCR beta clonotypes restricted by HLA-C dominated the ex vivo response. Individuals carrying CMV plus the relevant HLA were identified by cumulative frequency of public TCR beta families.

CDR1 and CDR2 (germline): SGHVS, FNYEAQ. V was pared by 8 bases and J by 2 bases, with 6 bases of the junction left unmatched. The CDR3 contains 14 residues. In TCRdb, the reads were re-called with MiXCR into one record per CDR3 protein. This table holds roughly 76,000 distinct CDR3 sequences, 3.7% found once. This clonotype was seen repeatedly, ten times or more. Its antigen is not identified. This rearrangement joins TRBV7-6 to TRBJ2-1, with 7 bases fitting TRBD2. Sequenced input: PBMCs. This receptor was identified in a human donor in good health (CMV status not recorded). Some clones in this sample may be carry-over from other donors' samples. CDR3 coding DNA: TGTGCCAGCGTCGGGACTACGACCTACAATGAGCAGTTCTTC. It translates to CASVGTTTYNEQFF.